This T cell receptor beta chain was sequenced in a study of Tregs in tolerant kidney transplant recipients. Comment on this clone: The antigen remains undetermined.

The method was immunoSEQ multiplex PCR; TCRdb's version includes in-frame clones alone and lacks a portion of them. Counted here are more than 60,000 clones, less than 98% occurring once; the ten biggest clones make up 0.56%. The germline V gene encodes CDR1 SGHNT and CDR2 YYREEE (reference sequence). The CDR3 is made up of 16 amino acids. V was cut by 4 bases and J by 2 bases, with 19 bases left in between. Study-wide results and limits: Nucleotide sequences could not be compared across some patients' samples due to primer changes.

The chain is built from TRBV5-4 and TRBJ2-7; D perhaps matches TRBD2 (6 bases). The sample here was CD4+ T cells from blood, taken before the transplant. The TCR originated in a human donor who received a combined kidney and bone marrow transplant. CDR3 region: CASSPWGGAVTYEQYF. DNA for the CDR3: TGTGCCAGCAGCCCGTGGGGAGGCGCGGTAACCTACGAGCAGTACTTC.